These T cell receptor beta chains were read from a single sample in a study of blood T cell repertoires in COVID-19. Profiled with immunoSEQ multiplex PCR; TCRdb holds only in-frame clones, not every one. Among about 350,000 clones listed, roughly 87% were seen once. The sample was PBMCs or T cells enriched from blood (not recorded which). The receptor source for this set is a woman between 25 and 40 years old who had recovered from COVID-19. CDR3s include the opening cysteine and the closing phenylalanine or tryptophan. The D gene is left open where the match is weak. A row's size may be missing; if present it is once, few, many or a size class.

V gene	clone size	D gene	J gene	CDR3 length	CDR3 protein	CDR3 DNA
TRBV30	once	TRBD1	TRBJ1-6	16	CAWSVLRQGAPRPLHF	TGTGCCTGGAGTGTACTCAGGCAGGGGGCCCCCAGGCCCCTCCACTTT
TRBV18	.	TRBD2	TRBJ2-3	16	CASSPGTSGNTDTQYF	TGTGCCAGCTCACCGGGGACTAGCGGAAACACAGATACGCAGTATTTT
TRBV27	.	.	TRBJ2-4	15	CASADSYLAKNIQYF	TGTGCCAGCGCCGACAGTTATTTAGCCAAAAACATTCAGTACTTC
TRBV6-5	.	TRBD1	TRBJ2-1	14	CASSRPGQGNEQFF	TGTGCCAGCAGCAGACCGGGACAGGGAAATGAGCAGTTCTTC
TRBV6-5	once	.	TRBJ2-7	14	CASSLRGDSYEQYF	TGTGCCAGCAGTCTCAGGGGGGACTCCTACGAGCAGTACTTC
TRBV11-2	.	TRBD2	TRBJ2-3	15	CASSPGLARTDTQYF	TGTGCCAGCAGCCCCGGACTAGCGCGCACAGATACGCAGTATTTT
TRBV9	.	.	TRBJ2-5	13	CARDSGVGETQYF	TGTGCGCGGGATTCGGGGGTAGGGGAGACCCAGTACTTC
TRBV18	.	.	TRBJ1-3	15	CASSPQGGSGNTIYF	TGTGCCAGCTCACCCCAAGGAGGCTCTGGAAACACCATATATTTT
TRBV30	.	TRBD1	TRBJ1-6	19	CAWSTSGERGRLNNSPLHF	TGTGCCTGGAGTACATCGGGTGAAAGGGGGCGACTTAATAATTCACCCCTCCACTTT
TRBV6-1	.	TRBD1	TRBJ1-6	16	CASSAITGVGNSPLHF	TGTGCCAGCAGTGCGATAACAGGGGTTGGTAATTCACCCCTCCACTTT
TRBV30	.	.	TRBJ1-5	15	CAWRGHPTEDKPQHF	TGTGCCTGGAGGGGACACCCGACAGAGGACAAGCCCCAGCATTTT
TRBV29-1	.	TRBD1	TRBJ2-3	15	CSVVSGRGLSDTQYF	TGCAGCGTTGTATCGGGCAGGGGGCTTTCAGATACGCAGTATTTT
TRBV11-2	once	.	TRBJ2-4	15	CASSDPLRDIDIQYF	TGTGCCAGCAGCGATCCTTTACGGGACATCGATATTCAGTACTTC
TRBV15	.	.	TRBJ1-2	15	CATSGKETGVYGYTF	TGTGCCACCAGCGGTAAAGAGACAGGTGTCTATGGCTACACCTTC
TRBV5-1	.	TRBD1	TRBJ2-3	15	CASGPEGQGENTQYF	TGCGCCAGCGGCCCGGAGGGACAGGGTGAGAATACGCAGTATTTT
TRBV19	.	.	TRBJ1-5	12	CASRYSNQPQHF	TGTGCCAGTCGTTATAGCAATCAGCCCCAGCATTTT
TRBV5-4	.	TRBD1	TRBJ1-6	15	CASSDGQDYNSPLHF	TGTGCCAGCAGCGACGGACAGGACTATAATTCACCCCTCCACTTT
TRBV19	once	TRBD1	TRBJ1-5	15	CASTAGGTALGPQHF	TGTGCCAGTACGGCGGGAGGGACAGCCCTGGGGCCCCAGCATTTT
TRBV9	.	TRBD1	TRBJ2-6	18	CASSVPQGALYGANVLTF	TGTGCCAGCAGCGTCCCGCAGGGGGCGCTCTATGGGGCCAACGTCCTGACTTTC
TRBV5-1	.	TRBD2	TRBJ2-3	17	CASSLTLAGGALDTQYF	TGCGCCAGCAGCTTGACCCTAGCGGGGGGGGCCCTAGATACGCAGTATTTT
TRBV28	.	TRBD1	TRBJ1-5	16	CASSPYGTGENQPQHF	TGTGCCAGCAGTCCCTATGGGACAGGGGAAAATCAGCCCCAGCATTTT
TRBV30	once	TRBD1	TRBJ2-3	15	CAWSVNRGRTDTQYF	TGTGCCTGGAGTGTAAACAGGGGACGGACAGATACGCAGTATTTT
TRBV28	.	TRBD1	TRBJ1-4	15	CASSLPGTVDEKLFF	TGTGCCAGCAGTTTACCCGGGACAGTGGATGAAAAACTGTTTTTT
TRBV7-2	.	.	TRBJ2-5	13	CASSLELRETQYF	TGTGCCAGCAGCTTAGAACTCCGAGAGACCCAGTACTTC